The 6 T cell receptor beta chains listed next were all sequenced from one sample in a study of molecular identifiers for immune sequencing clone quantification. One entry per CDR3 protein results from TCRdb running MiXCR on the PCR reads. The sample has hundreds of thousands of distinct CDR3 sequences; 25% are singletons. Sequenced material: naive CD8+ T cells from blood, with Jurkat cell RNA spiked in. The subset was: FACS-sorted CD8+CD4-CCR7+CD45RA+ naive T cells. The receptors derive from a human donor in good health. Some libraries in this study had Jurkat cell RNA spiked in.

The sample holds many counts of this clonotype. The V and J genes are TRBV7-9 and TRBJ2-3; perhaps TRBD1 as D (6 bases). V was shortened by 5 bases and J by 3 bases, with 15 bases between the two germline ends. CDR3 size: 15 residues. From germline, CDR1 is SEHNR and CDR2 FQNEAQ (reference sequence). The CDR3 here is CASSPGTRSTDTQYF. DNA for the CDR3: TGTGCCAGCAGCCCCGGGACACGGAGTACAGATACGCAGTATTTT.

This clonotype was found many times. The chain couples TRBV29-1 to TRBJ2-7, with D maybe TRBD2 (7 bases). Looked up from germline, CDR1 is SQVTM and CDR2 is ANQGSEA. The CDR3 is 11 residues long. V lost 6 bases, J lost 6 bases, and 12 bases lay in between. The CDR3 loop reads CSVVGGGEQYF. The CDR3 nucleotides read TGCAGCGTAGTAGGGGGGGGCGAGCAGTACTTC.

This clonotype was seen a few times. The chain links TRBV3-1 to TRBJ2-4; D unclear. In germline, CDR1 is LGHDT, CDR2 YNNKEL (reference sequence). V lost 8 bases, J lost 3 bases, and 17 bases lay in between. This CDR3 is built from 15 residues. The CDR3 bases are TGTGCCAGCCAAGAGGCGCCGGTGGGCAAAAACATTCAGTACTTC. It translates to CASQEAPVGKNIQYF.

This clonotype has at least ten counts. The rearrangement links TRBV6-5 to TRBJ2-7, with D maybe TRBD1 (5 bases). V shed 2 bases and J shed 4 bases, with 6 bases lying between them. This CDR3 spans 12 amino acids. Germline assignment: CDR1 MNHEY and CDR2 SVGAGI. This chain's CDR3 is CASSYDRYEQYF. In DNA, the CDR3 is TGTGCCAGCAGTTACGACAGATACGAGCAGTACTTC.

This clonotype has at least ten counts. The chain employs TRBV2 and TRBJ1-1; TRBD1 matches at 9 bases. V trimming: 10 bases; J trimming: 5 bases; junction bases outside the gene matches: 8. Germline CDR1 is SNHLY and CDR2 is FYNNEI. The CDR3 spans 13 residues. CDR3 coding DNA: TGTGCCACCGGCGGGACAGGGCTTACTGAAGCTTTCTTT. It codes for CATGGTGLTEAFF. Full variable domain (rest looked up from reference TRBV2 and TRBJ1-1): EPEVTQTPSHQVTQMGQEVILRCVPISNHLYFYWYRQILGQKVEFLVSFYNNEISEKSEIFDDQFSVERPDGSNFTLKIRSTKLEDSAMYFCATGGTGLTEAFFGQGTRLTVV.

The CDR3 is CATSRSRGAYEQYF. The CDR3 DNA sequence: TGTGCCACCAGCAGAAGCAGGGGGGCCTACGAGCAGTACTTC. The chain joins TRBV15 to TRBJ2-7; D possibly corresponds to TRBD1 (7 bases). CDR1 is LNHNV, CDR2 YYDKDF, per germline (reference sequence). V lost 2 bases, J lost 2 bases, and 10 bases lay in between. The CDR3 is 14 amino acids.